This T cell receptor beta chain appears in the sequencing data of a study of shared clonotypes between healthy human individuals. At the level of the study: Three CD4 naive, three CD4 memory, two CD8 naive and one CD8 memory plate were used per donor. Findings and caveats of the study: The diversity represented, both genetic and in exposure history, was limited by few donors.

As handled by the study authors: There were no quality scores in the junction-only immunoSEQ sequences, so filtering differed. Some clones are missing from TCRdb's copy, which holds only in-frame ones; the method was immunoSEQ multiplex PCR. The V and J calls and clone size come from that table; D and trimming were worked out from the DNA. This sample has around 2.1 million clones, with 85% to 95% found just once. Only CD45RO-negative cells positively selected for CCR7 counted as naive CD8 cells, so terminally differentiated effector memory CD45RA+ cells were excluded. About this clone: Its antigen is not known.

Germline V gives CDR1 SEHNR, CDR2 FQNEAQ (reference sequence). The ends lost 2 bases at V and 3 bases at J; junction bases unmatched: 12. The CDR3 totals 17 residues. The V and J genes are TRBV7-9 and TRBJ2-7; 8 nucleotides line up with TRBD2. This clonotype originated in a man younger than 35 in good health. Some clones in this sample may be carry-over from other donors' samples. The specimen sequenced was naive CD8+ T cells from PBMCs. CDR3 sequence: CASSLRGGSAGDYEQYF. The CDR3 region has the DNA TGTGCCAGCAGCTTACGGGGGGGAAGTGCGGGAGACTACGAGCAGTACTTC.